Listed below are T cell receptor beta chains from one sample, sequenced in a study of T cell repertoires in aging, cancer and after chemotherapy. Using its own MiXCR run on the multiplex PCR reads, TCRdb lists one record per CDR3 protein. This sample has 4,500 to 6,000 distinct CDR3 sequences, with roughly 39% found just once. Specimen: blood. All receptors come from a human donor with a blood cancer. CDR3s include the opening cysteine and the closing phenylalanine or tryptophan. A D gene is named only where the DNA matches it firmly. Not every row has a clone size; where given, it reads once, few, many or a size class.

>TRBV12-3/TRBV12-4|TRBJ1-5|NA|NA
CASRPSQGLNSNQPQHF
TGTGCCAGCAGACCTTCACAGGGTTTAAATAGCAATCAGCCCCAGCATTTT
>TRBV20-1|TRBJ1-2|NA|NA
CSPPIGVEFNGYTF
TGCAGTCCACCAATAGGAGTGGAGTTCAATGGCTACACCTTC
>TRBV20-1|TRBJ2-1|TRBD2|medium-sized
CSALSGEVNEQFF
TGCAGTGCTCTTAGCGGGGAAGTCAATGAGCAGTTCTTC
>TRBV30|TRBJ1-2|TRBD1|NA
CAWRRSGTGFNYGYTF
TGTGCCTGGAGGCGATCTGGGACAGGATTTAACTATGGCTACACCTTC
>TRBV30|TRBJ2-2|TRBD1|few
CAWSPLGQSTGELFF
TGTGCCTGGAGTCCATTGGGACAGAGCACCGGGGAGCTGTTTTTT
>TRBV29-1|TRBJ1-2|NA|medium-sized
CSVVNRFNYGYTF
TGCAGCGTTGTAAACAGGTTCAACTATGGCTACACCTTC
>TRBV29-1|TRBJ1-1|NA|NA
CSVDGPRLTEAFF
TGCAGCGTCGACGGACCCCGGCTCACTGAAGCTTTCTTT
>TRBV30|TRBJ2-1|TRBD1|few
CAWSKPGQGFFF
TGTGCCTGGAGTAAACCGGGACAGGGGTTCTTCTTC
>TRBV20-1|TRBJ1-1|NA|medium-sized
CSARERSRATEAFF
TGCAGTGCTAGAGAAAGATCCCGAGCCACTGAAGCTTTCTTT
>TRBV6-6|TRBJ2-3|TRBD2|NA
CADQQREGLRTYTQYF
TGTGCCGACCAACAGAGGGAGGGACTGCGCACATATACGCAGTATTTT
>TRBV30|TRBJ2-5|TRBD2|medium-sized
CAWSNPLLGGGSQYF
TGTGCCTGGAGCAACCCCTTATTGGGCGGGGGGTCCCAGTACTTC
>TRBV20-1|TRBJ2-1|TRBD1|NA
CSGRRDRDHNEQFF
TGCAGTGGCCGCCGTGACAGGGACCACAATGAGCAGTTCTTC
>TRBV20-1|TRBJ2-3|TRBD2|NA
CSARTSGTDTQYF
TGCAGTGCAAGGACTAGCGGGACAGATACGCAGTATTTT
>TRBV19|TRBJ1-6|TRBD1|few
CASSIVPGQGSSPLHF
TGTGCCAGTAGTATAGTGCCGGGACAGGGAAGTTCACCCCTCCACTTT
>TRBV12-3/TRBV12-4|TRBJ2-1|NA|medium-sized
CASSLIYNEQFF
TGTGCCAGCAGTTTGATCTACAATGAGCAGTTCTTC